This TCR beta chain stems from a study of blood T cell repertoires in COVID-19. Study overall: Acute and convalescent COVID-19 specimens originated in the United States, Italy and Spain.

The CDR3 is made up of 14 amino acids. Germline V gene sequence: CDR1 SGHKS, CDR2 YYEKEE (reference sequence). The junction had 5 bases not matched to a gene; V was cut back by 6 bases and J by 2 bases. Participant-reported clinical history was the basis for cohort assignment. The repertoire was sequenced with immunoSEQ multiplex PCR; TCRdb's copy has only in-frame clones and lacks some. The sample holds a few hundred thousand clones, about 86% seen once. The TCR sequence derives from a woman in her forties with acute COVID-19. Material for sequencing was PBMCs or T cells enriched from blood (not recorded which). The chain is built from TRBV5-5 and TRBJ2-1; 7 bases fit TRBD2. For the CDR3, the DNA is TGTGCCAGCACCACTAGCGTCGCCTACAATGAGCAGTTCTTC. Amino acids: CASTTSVAYNEQFF.